This TCR beta chain was recovered during a study of T cell responses to AZD1222 COVID-19 vaccine. Produced via immunoSEQ multiplex PCR; TCRdb's table is partial and in-frame only. The data show over 150,000 clones, with roughly nine tenths seen just once and roughly 1.6% held by the top ten. Germline assignment: CDR1 MNHEY and CDR2 SMNVEV (reference sequence). V was cut by 6 bases and J by 0 bases, with 15 bases left in between. The CDR3 runs 16 residues. The specimen was peripheral blood, collected on day 0 of AZD1222 vaccination. V gene TRBV27 combines with J gene TRBJ1-3; possibly TRBD1 for D (6 bases). The TCR comes from an adult in good health. CDR3: CASSLTYRVSGNTIYF. The CDR3 DNA reads TGTGCCAGCAGCTTGACCTACAGGGTCTCTGGAAACACCATATATTTT.